The 5 T cell receptor beta chains presented below share a single source sample, sequenced in a study of T cell responses to AZD1222 COVID-19 vaccine. This table comes from immunoSEQ multiplex PCR, and its TCRdb copy is limited to in-frame clones, with some not included. The sample lists about 130,000 clones, over 85% occurring once. This material consisted of peripheral blood, taken on day 0 of AZD1222 vaccination. Every receptor here comes from an adult in good health.

This chain uses TRBV27 with TRBJ2-7; possibly TRBD1 for D (6 bases). The CDR3 length is 13 residues. V lost 5 bases and J lost 1, with 9 bases in between. Germline-derived CDR1 and CDR2 are MNHEY and SMNVEV (reference sequence). The CDR3 DNA reads TGTGCCAGCAGTAAAGGGACATCCTACGAGCAGTACTTC. Its protein is CASSKGTSYEQYF.

This clone was recorded only once. V is TRBV11-2 and J is TRBJ2-7; D gene uncertain. The ends were cut back, 5 bases at V and 1 base at J, with 6 bases in the middle. The CDR3 has 12 amino acids. Germline V gene data show CDR1 as SGHAT and CDR2 as FQNNGV. The DNA of the CDR3 is TGTGCCAGCAGCCCGAGTTCCTACGAGCAGTACTTC. As protein: CASSPSSYEQYF. Supplemented by reference TRBV11-2 and TRBJ2-7, the full variable domain reads EAGVAQSPRYKIIEKRQSVAFWCNPISGHATLYWYQQILGQGPKLLIQFQNNGVVDDSQLPKDRFSAERLKGVDSTLKIQPAKLEDSAVYLCASSPSSYEQYFGPGTRLTVT.

This clone was seen just once. The gene calls are TRBV28 and TRBJ2-5, with D perhaps being TRBD1 or TRBD2 (5 bases each). Between the trimmed V and J ends, which lost 2 bases and 5 bases, there was a span of 9 bases. The germline gives CDR1 MDHEN, CDR2 SYDVKM. The CDR3 contains 13 residues. The DNA of the CDR3 is TGTGCCAGCAGTTTAGGGGGTTTGGAGACCCAGTACTTC. As protein: CASSLGGLETQYF.

Concerning this clone itself: The sample has other DNA sequences that encode this CDR3 too. The chain joins TRBV7-9 to TRBJ1-1, with TRBD1 as a possible D gene (6 bases). The length of the CDR3 is 13 residues. V was clipped by 4 bases and J by 5 bases, with 11 bases between them. Germline assignment: CDR1 SEHNR and CDR2 FQNEAQ (reference sequence). CDR3 sequence: CASSSQGNTEAFF. Written as DNA, the CDR3 is TGTGCCAGCAGCTCACAGGGAAATACTGAAGCTTTCTTT.

This chain connects TRBV4-2 to TRBJ1-3, with 7 bases identical to TRBD1. V dropped 0 bases and J dropped 4; count of bases not matched to a gene: 6. The CDR3 is made up of 16 amino acids. From germline, CDR1 is LGHNA and CDR2 YNFKEQ. The CDR3 spells CASSQDYGTEGNTIYF. As DNA, the CDR3 is TGTGCCAGCAGCCAAGATTATGGGACAGAAGGAAACACCATATATTTT.